This note documents a single T cell receptor beta chain sequence. This sample is part of a study of blood T cell repertoires in COVID-19. Study context: Samples taken during acute and convalescent COVID-19 were collected in the United States, Italy and Spain.

TCRdb keeps only in-frame clones here, not all; method: immunoSEQ multiplex PCR. Of about 200,000 clones listed, roughly nine tenths are singletons. The germline CDR1 and CDR2 sequences are LNHDA and SQIVND (reference sequence). V lost 4 bases and J lost 4; bases outside the gene matches: 6. The CDR3 covers 14 residues. The V call is TRBV19, the J call TRBJ1-2; TRBD1 aligns across 7 bases. Sequencing input: peripheral blood. The clonotype originates from a man aged 55 to 69 with COVID-19, enrolled during active disease. In DNA form, the CDR3 reads TGTGCCAGTAGTACGAACAGGGGAGGCTATGGCTACACCTTC. It codes for CASSTNRGGYGYTF.